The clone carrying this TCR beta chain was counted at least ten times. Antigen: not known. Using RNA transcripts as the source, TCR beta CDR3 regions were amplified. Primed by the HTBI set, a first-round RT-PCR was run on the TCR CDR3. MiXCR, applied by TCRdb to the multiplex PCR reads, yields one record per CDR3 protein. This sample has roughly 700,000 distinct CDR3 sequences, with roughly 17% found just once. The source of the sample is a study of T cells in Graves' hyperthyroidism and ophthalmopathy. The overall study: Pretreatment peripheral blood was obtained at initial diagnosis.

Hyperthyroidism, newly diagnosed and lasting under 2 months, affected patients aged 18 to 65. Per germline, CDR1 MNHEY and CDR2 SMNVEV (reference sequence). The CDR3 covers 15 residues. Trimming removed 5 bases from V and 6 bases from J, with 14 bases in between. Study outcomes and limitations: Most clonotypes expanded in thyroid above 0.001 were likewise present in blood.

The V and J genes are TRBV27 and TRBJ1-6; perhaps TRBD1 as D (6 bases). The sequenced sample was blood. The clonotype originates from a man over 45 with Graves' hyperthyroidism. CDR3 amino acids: CASSLHRVGNSPLHF. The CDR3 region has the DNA TGTGCCAGCAGTCTCCACAGGGTTGGTAATTCACCCCTCCACTTT.